What follows are 27 T cell receptor beta chains derived from one specimen sequenced in a study of cytomegalovirus exposure and HLA in healthy donors. The study ran its PCR with 60 Vbeta and 13 Jbeta primers. Method: immunoSEQ multiplex PCR; TCRdb's copy keeps in-frame clones and lacks some. The record lists over 70,000 clones, of which the ten most abundant hold approximately 5.3%. Sequenced sample: PBMCs. Every receptor here comes from a woman aged 40 to 50 in good health and CMV-seropositive.

V gene TRBV5-6 combines with J gene TRBJ2-1; tentatively, D is TRBD1 (5 bases). This CDR3 is built from 17 residues. Germline CDR1 and CDR2: SGHDT and YYEEEE. V lost 0 bases, J lost 0 bases, and 13 bases lay in between. Here the CDR3 DNA reads TGTGCCAGCAGCTTGGTTGGGGCCCGAACCTCCTACAATGAGCAGTTCTTC. It is translated as CASSLVGARTSYNEQFF.

This chain uses TRBV25-1 with TRBJ2-5; TRBD1 matches at 7 bases. The J call could be wrong; TRBJ2-7 is a better fit for the DNA end. The CDR3 consists of 13 residues. Germline V gives CDR1 MGHDK, CDR2 SYGVNS. For the CDR3, the DNA is TGTGCCAGCTCTGGACAGGAGACCTACGAGCAGTACTTC. It encodes CASSGQETYEQYF.

The V gene is TRBV5-1, the J gene TRBJ1-6, with 9 bases aligning to TRBD1. The CDR3 extends over 16 amino acids. V trimming: 5 bases; J trimming: 6 bases; junction bases outside the gene matches: 9. Germline V gives CDR1 SGHRS, CDR2 YFSETQ. The CDR3 protein is CASSLGTGQINSPLHF. The CDR3 DNA follows: TGCGCCAGCAGTTTAGGGACAGGGCAGATTAATTCACCCCTCCACTTT.

The genes are TRBV28 and TRBJ2-7; 9 bases map to TRBD1. Germline V gene sequence: CDR1 MDHEN, CDR2 SYDVKM. CDR3 length: 13 amino acids. The V gene end was trimmed by 6 bases and the J gene end by 4 bases; junction bases not matched to a gene: 4. CDR3 sequence (DNA): TGTGCCAGCAGCTGGACAGGGGTGTACGAGCAGTACTTC. Translation gives CASSWTGVYEQYF.

For this clone: The CDR3 end shows no conserved phenylalanine or tryptophan, and so a read error is likely. The chain is built from TRBV10-2 and TRBJ2-7, with D tentatively TRBD2 (5 bases). V was shortened by 3 bases and J by 2 bases, with 17 bases between the two germline ends. The CDR3 extends over 16 amino acids. Germline CDR1 is WSHSY and CDR2 is SAAADI. This CDR3 reads CASSDTRRAETYEQYS. The CDR3 coding sequence is TGCGCCAGCAGTGACACCAGGCGGGCGGAAACCTACGAGCAGTACTCC.

The rearrangement joins TRBV10-1 to TRBJ1-1; 7 nucleotides agree with TRBD1. V dropped 6 bases and J dropped 1; count of bases not matched to a gene: 5. The CDR3 extends over 14 amino acids. Per germline, CDR1 WNHNN and CDR2 SYGVQD (reference sequence). CDR3 sequence (DNA): TGCGCCAGCAGCTTAAGGACAGGGAACACTGAAGCTTTCTTT. Residues: CASSLRTGNTEAFF.

The rearrangement uses TRBV4-3 and TRBJ1-1, with TRBD1 as a possible D gene (5 bases). CDR3 length equals 16 residues. Per the germline V gene, CDR1 is LGHNA and CDR2 is YSLEER. Deletions cut 1 base from V and 3 bases from J, with 15 bases between. Written as DNA, the CDR3 is TGCGCCAGCAGCCAAGTGGTGCAGGGTTGGGACACTGAAGCTTTCTTT. This gives the protein CASSQVVQGWDTEAFF.

The chain uses TRBV5-4 and TRBJ2-3; 7 bases fit TRBD1. V gave up 1 base and J gave up 3 bases; unmatched junction bases: 11. The germline CDR1 and CDR2 sequences are SGHNT and YYREEE (reference sequence). The CDR3 totals 17 residues. CDR3 sequence reads: CASSLWYDRVGTDTQYF. The CDR3 DNA is TGTGCCAGCAGCTTGTGGTACGACAGGGTGGGTACAGATACGCAGTATTTT.

This chain links TRBV27 with TRBJ2-3; D gene unclear. Germline CDR1 is MNHEY and CDR2 is SMNVEV (reference sequence). The CDR3 extends over 13 amino acids. V was shortened by 11 bases and J by 4 bases, with 16 bases between the two germline ends. In nucleotides, the CDR3 is TGTGCCCACAAGCGAGATACGGCAGATACGCAGTATTTT. Its protein product is CAHKRDTADTQYF.

The V and J genes are TRBV7-3 and TRBJ2-2; 8 nucleotides align to TRBD1. Germline CDR1 reads SGHTA; CDR2 reads FQGTGA. The CDR3 loop spans 18 amino acids. V was clipped by 1 base and J by 1 base; unmatched bases: 8. The CDR3 sequence: CASSLISLGQGNTGELFF. DNA for the CDR3: TGTGCCAGCAGCTTAATCAGCCTTGGACAGGGGAACACCGGGGAGCTGTTTTTT.

The chain recombines TRBV4-2 with TRBJ1-1; D is unclear. CDR3 length equals 14 residues. Trimming took 3 bases from V and 1 from J, leaving 9 bases between them. Germline lookup yields CDR1 LGHNA and CDR2 YNFKEQ. The CDR3 spells CASSQVRGNTEAFF. The DNA of the CDR3 is TGTGCCAGCAGCCAGGTTCGGGGGAACACTGAAGCTTTCTTT.

V usage is TRBV6-8 and J usage is TRBJ2-7; 14 bases agree with TRBD2. Germline assignment: CDR1 MNHGY and CDR2 SAAAGT. The CDR3 has 17 amino acids. J was trimmed by 3 bases and V by 8 bases; bases with no gene match: 12. The CDR3 reads CASVPGLAGDRVYEQYF. CDR3 nucleotide sequence: TGTGCCAGCGTCCCGGGACTAGCGGGGGATAGGGTCTACGAGCAGTACTTC.

On this clone: The same CDR3 can be traced to other DNA sequences in this sample. This chain links TRBV7-9 with TRBJ1-4, with D unclear. Germline CDR1 and CDR2: SEHNR and FQNEAQ (reference sequence). The CDR3 length is 12 residues. V was pared by 4 bases and J by 8 bases, with 8 bases between. The CDR3 nucleotides are TGTGCCAGCAGCTCCTCGAGGGAAAAACTGTTTTTT. This translates into CASSSSREKLFF.

This sequence joins TRBV6-5 and TRBJ2-2, with TRBD2 identical over 10 bases. The germline CDR1 and CDR2 sequences are MNHEY and SVGAGI. Trimming at V came to 6 bases and at J to 6 bases, leaving 7 bases not matched to a gene. The CDR3 has 15 residues. The CDR3 sequence is CASRSRTSGAGELFF. For the CDR3, the DNA is TGTGCCAGCAGAAGCCGCACTAGCGGGGCCGGGGAGCTGTTTTTT.

The genes are TRBV10-2 and TRBJ2-1, with 13 nucleotides matching TRBD2. Looked up from germline, CDR1 is WSHSY and CDR2 is SAAADI. V was pared by 2 bases and J by 14 bases, with 9 bases of the junction left unmatched. The CDR3 runs to 15 residues. The CDR3 protein is CASSETGLAGSGEFF. CDR3 bases: TGCGCCAGCAGTGAGACGGGACTAGCGGGATCTGGGGAGTTCTTC.

The genes are TRBV18 and TRBJ2-2, with TRBD2 as a possible D gene (5 bases). Deletions cut 2 bases from V and 5 bases from J, with 9 bases between. Germline assignment: CDR1 KGHSH and CDR2 LQKENI. CDR3 length: 14 amino acids. The CDR3 loop is CASSPVRGTGELFF. The CDR3 region has the DNA TGTGCCAGCTCACCAGTTAGAGGGACCGGGGAGCTGTTTTTT.

The chain carries TRBV2 and TRBJ2-1, with 11 positions matching TRBD1. The V gene end was trimmed by 11 bases and the J gene end by 7 bases; junction bases not matched to a gene: 10. The length of the CDR3 is 14 residues. Per germline, CDR1 SNHLY and CDR2 FYNNEI. CDR3 nucleotides: TGTGCCTACAACCGGGACAGGGGGAATAATGAGCAGTTCTTC. Its translation is CAYNRDRGNNEQFF.

The V gene is TRBV2, the J gene TRBJ2-1, with D possibly being TRBD2 (5 bases). The CDR3 totals 13 residues. V shed 4 bases and J shed 6 bases, with 10 bases lying between them. Per the germline V gene, CDR1 is SNHLY and CDR2 is FYNNEI. CDR3 in DNA: TGTGCCAGCAGTGTAATAGCGAGCAATGAGCAGTTCTTC. This translates into CASSVIASNEQFF.

The chain combines TRBV10-1 with TRBJ2-3; 13 bases agree with TRBD2. The V segment lost 3 bases and the J segment 4 bases; nucleotides outside the gene matches: 10. The CDR3 length is 18 residues. Germline CDR1 WNHNN, CDR2 SYGVQD (reference sequence). The CDR3 DNA reads TGCGCCAGCAGTGATCTTGCCGGGACTAGCGGGATCTCAGATACGCAGTATTTT. Protein: CASSDLAGTSGISDTQYF.

V is TRBV5-1 and J is TRBJ1-2, with D unresolved. Trimming took off 8 bases at V and 0 bases at J, with 23 bases between the two ends. The CDR3 totals 17 residues. Germline V gives CDR1 SGHRS, CDR2 YFSETQ. The chain's CDR3 is CASHPSGLRDSNYGYTF. For the CDR3, the DNA is TGCGCCAGTCACCCCTCGGGGTTGAGAGATTCTAACTATGGCTACACCTTC.

This chain uses TRBV5-4 with TRBJ2-7, with D perhaps matching TRBD2 (6 bases). The CDR3 totals 14 residues. V was pared by 4 bases and J by 2 bases, with 13 bases between. CDR1 is SGHNT, CDR2 YYREEE, per germline (reference sequence). In nucleotides, the CDR3 is TGTGCCAGCAGCCCCCGGGGGAAGGCCTACGAGCAGTACTTC. It encodes CASSPRGKAYEQYF.

The rearrangement joins TRBV19 to TRBJ1-2; D uncertain. The CDR3 length is 16 residues. V was pared by 2 bases and J by 1 base, with 14 bases between. Germline V lookup: CDR1 LNHDA, CDR2 SQIVND (reference sequence). The CDR3 DNA sequence: TGTGCCAGTAGTATACTATCGACACGGAATAACTATGGCTACACCTTC. Translated: CASSILSTRNNYGYTF.

The rearrangement uses TRBV7-9 and TRBJ1-5; 9 positions agree with TRBD1. Germline trimming cut 3 bases from V and 6 bases from J; bases unmatched to any gene: 12. Per the germline V gene, CDR1 is SEHNR and CDR2 is FQNEAQ (reference sequence). The CDR3 loop spans 17 amino acids. The CDR3 DNA reads TGTGCCAGCAGCTTCAATCCGGGACAGGGTGAAAGTCAGCCCCAGCATTTT. Its translation is CASSFNPGQGESQPQHF. Combining the CDR3 with reference TRBV7-9 and TRBJ1-5 gives the whole variable domain DTGVSQNPRHKITKRGQNVTFRCDPISEHNRLYWYRQTLGQGPEFLTYFQNEAQLEKSRLLSDRFSAERPKGSFSTLEIQRTEQGDSAMYLCASSFNPGQGESQPQHFGDGTRLSIL.

The chain has TRBV4-3 and TRBJ2-3, with 12 bases fitting TRBD2. Germline V gene sequence: CDR1 LGHNA, CDR2 YSLEER. The CDR3 is made up of 15 amino acids. V was clipped by 4 bases and J by 7 bases; unmatched bases: 6. CDR3 nucleotides: TGCGCCAGCAGCCCCTGGACTAGCGGGGCCAATACGCAGTATTTT. It yields the protein CASSPWTSGANTQYF.

A remark on this clone: The same CDR3 can be traced to other DNA sequences in this sample. The chain uses TRBV7-9 and TRBJ2-2; 8 bases map to TRBD1. CDR1 and CDR2 (germline): SEHNR, FQNEAQ (reference sequence). Losses at the gene ends were 5 bases for V and 2 bases for J; bases not matched to a gene: 10. This CDR3 contains 17 residues. CDR3 sequence (DNA): TGTGCCAGCAGCCCTGGACAGGGAGTAAAAAACACCGGGGAGCTGTTTTTT. Translating it yields CASSPGQGVKNTGELFF.

The chain joins TRBV15 to TRBJ2-2, with a tentative D call TRBD2 (7 bases). Germline CDR1 LNHNV, CDR2 YYDKDF (reference sequence). This CDR3 is 15 amino acids long. Between the trimmed V and J ends, which lost 6 bases and 4 bases, there was a span of 15 bases. CDR3 protein: CATRVGGVITGELFF. In DNA, the CDR3 is TGTGCCACCAGGGTAGGGGGGGTAATCACCGGGGAGCTGTTTTTT.

The rearrangement uses TRBV5-1 and TRBJ2-1; no definite D call. Looked up from germline, CDR1 is SGHRS and CDR2 is YFSETQ. The CDR3 length is 13 residues. V lost 0 bases, J lost 3 bases, and 4 bases lay in between. In nucleotides, the CDR3 is TGCGCCAGCAGCTTGGACAGCTACAATGAGCAGTTCTTC. Translated: CASSLDSYNEQFF.